Presented here are 5 T cell receptor beta chains from one specimen sequenced in a study of cytomegalovirus exposure and HLA in healthy donors. The PCR ran on 60 Vbeta and 13 Jbeta primers. The assay was immunoSEQ multiplex PCR, and TCRdb's table has in-frame clones only and misses some. The table records 130,000 or so clones, approximately 82% of them present only once. The sequenced sample consisted of PBMCs. The receptors here all came from a woman between 40 and 55 years old in good health and CMV-seronegative.

Note on this clone: Other DNA sequences within the sample encode an identical CDR3. The chain has TRBV4-1 and TRBJ2-7, with D possibly being TRBD1 (6 bases). Germline assignment: CDR1 MGHRA and CDR2 YSYEKL. The V end was cut by 1 base, the J end by 4 bases, with 17 bases between. The CDR3 runs 16 residues. DNA of the CDR3: TGCGCCAGCAGCCAAGTTGGATCCGGACAGCGTTACGAGCAGTACTTC. It specifies CASSQVGSGQRYEQYF.

The chain has TRBV11-1 and TRBJ2-7; a possible D gene is TRBD1 (6 bases). V was trimmed by 4 bases and J by 0 bases, leaving 10 bases between them. The germline CDR1 and CDR2 sequences are SGHAT and FQDESV (reference sequence). The CDR3 covers 14 residues. CDR3 in amino acids: CASSSDRLSYEQYF. DNA of the CDR3: TGTGCCAGCAGCTCGGACAGACTCTCCTACGAGCAGTACTTC. Using reference TRBV11-1 and TRBJ2-7 for the parts outside the CDR3, the full variable domain is EAEVAQSPRYKITEKSQAVAFWCDPISGHATLYWYRQILGQGPELLVQFQDESVVDDSQLPKDRFSAERLKGVDSTLKIQPAELGDSAMYLCASSSDRLSYEQYFGPGTRLTVT.

This chain connects TRBV18 to TRBJ2-2, with TRBD2 matching 10 bases. Germline V gene lookup returns CDR1 KGHSH and CDR2 LQKENI. This CDR3 comprises 19 residues. V dropped 4 bases and J dropped 6; count of bases not matched to a gene: 17. CDR3 DNA sequence: TGTGCCAGCTCACAAAGGGTGAAGAGAGCGGGAGGGTCTGCCGGGGAGCTGTTTTTT. It specifies CASSQRVKRAGGSAGELFF.

This rearrangement joins TRBV15 to TRBJ1-2; D unclear. V was cut by 1 base and J by 2 bases, with 8 bases left in between. The CDR3 sequence is 14 residues long. The germline gives CDR1 LNHNV, CDR2 YYDKDF (reference sequence). The CDR3 region has the DNA TGTGCCACCAGCAGAGTTGCAGGAAACTATGGCTACACCTTC. Protein product: CATSRVAGNYGYTF.

This chain uses TRBV7-5 with TRBJ2-1; TRBD2 reflects the table's D call only, with no check against the DNA. TRBV7-5 corresponds to a pseudogene. The CDR3 is 16 amino acids. CDR3 loop: CARSSLGLAERNEQFF. DNA of the CDR3: TGTGCCAGAAGCTCCTTGGGACTAGCGGAAAGGAATGAGCAGTTCTTC.